This TCR beta chain was sequenced during a study of T cell clonality in common variable immunodeficiency. Study results and limitations: TCRbeta clonality was increased in CVID versus healthy controls. Repertoire-complication correlations in CVID were limited by patient heterogeneity. Fewer deletions and N-nucleotide insertions were reportedly seen in common variable immunodeficiency TCR beta sequences.

This clone was counted ten times or more. Its antigen is currently unknown. The observed sequence ends 3 residues before the CDR3 terminus, with the missing tail filled in from the germline J gene. Clones were read by immunoSEQ multiplex PCR, and TCRdb kept only the in-frame ones, dropping some. Observed in the sample are approximately 30,000 clones, none of them singletons. Germline V gene lookup returns CDR1 SNHLY and CDR2 FYNNEI. The CDR3 length is 14 residues. The CVID group had more than 12 females and 25 to 30 males, mean age approximately 40. Each donor provided about 5 to 9 ml of heparinized whole blood.

This chain uses TRBV2 with TRBJ1-2; weak D call: TRBD1 (6 bases). The sequence derives from a human donor with common variable immunodeficiency. What was sequenced was peripheral blood mononuclear cells. The sequenced CDR3 bases are TGTGCCAGCACTCCAGTGGGGGCAGGGGAAGGC. Its translation is CASTPVGAGEG. In full, the CDR3 is CASTPVGAGEGYTF.